What follows describes a single T cell receptor beta chain. What it recognizes is unknown. The ends were cut back, 2 bases at V and 0 bases at J, with 12 bases in the middle. CDR1 DFQATT and CDR2 SNEGSKA come from the germline V gene (reference sequence). The CDR3 is 15 residues long. TCRdb redid the calling of the RT-PCR reads with MiXCR, one entry per CDR3 protein. The table shows approximately 730,000 distinct CDR3 sequences, with approximately 15% occurring only once. This specimen comes from a study of response to subunit inactivated influenza vaccine. Study conclusions and caveats: A suggestion made by the authors is that each seasonal influenza vaccination recruits few new T cells.

This clonotype was obtained from a man in his forties or fifties who received an inactivated influenza vaccine. The chain couples TRBV20-1 to TRBJ2-3; a possible D gene is TRBD2 (6 bases). The sequenced sample was PBMCs from blood, obtained less than 15 days before vaccination. The CDR3 DNA reads as TGCAGTGCTAGACCGAGACTAGTAAGCACAGATACGCAGTATTTT. It codes for CSARPRLVSTDTQYF.